This paragraph reports one T cell receptor beta chain. The read ends 3 residues early relative to the CDR3; the germline J gene fills the gap. This CDR3 has 17 amino acids. Between the trimmed V and J ends, which lost 5 bases and 2 bases, there was a span of 21 bases. Germline V CDR1 and CDR2: SGHDN, FVKESK. The data were obtained in a study of T cells in women clearing cervical HPV infection. Study information: For cases, blood was sampled a median around 150 days after lesion detection, interquartile range roughly 90 to 230 days.

Cervical HPV DNA detected by MY09/MY11 PCR, typed by dot-blot. TCRdb's copy holds only in-frame clones and misses some; the assay was immunoSEQ multiplex PCR. Found here are tens of thousands of clones; the top ten clones hold more than 4%. The clonotype originates from a woman between 18 and 70 years old with a cervical HPV16 infection that either progressed to CIN3+ or cleared (not recorded which). The chain links TRBV14 to TRBJ1-2, with D hard to call. Sequencing was carried out using blood buffy coat. CDR3 protein: CASSLNPTVVSNYGYTF. The sequenced part of the CDR3 DNA is TGTGCCAGCAGCTTAAACCCCACAGTAGTCTCCAACTATGGC.